Below are 26 T cell receptor beta chains sequenced from a single sample in a study of shared clonotypes between healthy human individuals. Sequenced by immunoSEQ multiplex PCR; TCRdb stores in-frame clones only, minus some. Here the sample spans 1,100,000 or so clones, approximately 80% being singletons. Sequencing was done on a sample of memory CD4+ T cells from PBMCs. Specified subset: CD45RA-negative fraction. Receptors were obtained from a young man in good health. Some clones in this sample may be carry-over from other donors' samples.

The chain uses TRBV29-1 and TRBJ2-5; D ambiguous. V dropped 4 bases and J dropped 2 bases, with 8 bases sitting between them. Germline CDR1 reads SQVTM; CDR2 reads ANQGSEA. The CDR3 is 12 residues long. The DNA for the CDR3 is TGCAGCGTTGGGGGTCAACAAGAGACCCAGTACTTC. This codes for CSVGGQQETQYF. The full variable domain, in which reference TRBV29-1 and TRBJ2-5 provide the parts outside the CDR3, is SAVISQKPSRDICQRGTSLTIQCQVDSQVTMMFWYRQQPGQSLTLIATANQGSEATYESGFVIDKFPISRPNLTFSTLTVSNMSPEDSSIYLCSVGGQQETQYFGPGTRLLVL.

The chain recombines TRBV6-1 with TRBJ2-3, with a tentative D call TRBD1 (6 bases). This CDR3 comprises 15 residues. Germline-derived CDR1 and CDR2 are MNHNS and SASEGT. CDR3 protein: CAVTGMEFGADTQYF. The CDR3 DNA is TGTGCTGTCACAGGGATGGAGTTCGGGGCAGATACGCAGTATTTT.

This rearrangement joins TRBV5-6 to TRBJ2-3, with TRBD1 as a possible D gene (5 bases). This CDR3 is built from 14 residues. Trimming removed 8 bases at V and 1 base at J, with 14 bases between. Germline V lookup: CDR1 SGHDT, CDR2 YYEEEE. The CDR3 DNA sequence: TGTGCCAGTATGGGGCGGATTCGCACAGATACGCAGTATTTT. This codes for CASMGRIRTDTQYF.

In the case of this clone: This CDR3 is also generated by other DNA sequences in the sample. The chain employs TRBV5-1 and TRBJ1-1; weak D call: TRBD1 (5 bases). Deletions cut 4 bases from V and 5 bases from J, with 15 bases between. CDR1 SGHRS and CDR2 YFSETQ come from the germline V gene. The CDR3 length is 14 residues. CDR3 protein: CASSGGPGNTEAFF. CDR3 nucleotide sequence: TGCGCCAGCAGCGGTGGACCAGGGAATACTGAAGCTTTCTTT. Looking up the rest from reference TRBV5-1 and TRBJ1-1 gives the full variable domain: KAGVTQTPRYLIKTRGQQVTLSCSPISGHRSVSWYQQTPGQGLQFLFEYFSETQRNKGNFPGRFSGRQFSNSRSEMNVSTLELGDSALYLCASSGGPGNTEAFFGQGTRLTVV.

The chain is built from TRBV28 and TRBJ1-4, with D unresolved. The CDR3 has 11 amino acids. In germline, CDR1 is MDHEN, CDR2 SYDVKM. Trimming stripped 4 bases from V and 8 bases from J, with 5 bases between. CDR3 nucleotide sequence: TGTGCCAGCAGTTCCGGCGAAAAACTGTTTTTT. It encodes CASSSGEKLFF.

V and J are TRBV4-3 and TRBJ2-3; 7 nucleotides agree with TRBD2. Germline V gene data show CDR1 as LGHNA and CDR2 as YSLEER. V was pared by 1 base and J by 1 base, with 2 bases of the junction left unmatched. The CDR3 runs 15 residues. The CDR3 DNA follows: TGCGCCAGCAGCCAAGCAGCGGGACGCACAGATACGCAGTATTTT. Its translation is CASSQAAGRTDTQYF.

The chain carries TRBV2 and TRBJ1-5; a weak D match, TRBD1 (5 bases). Germline V gene sequence: CDR1 SNHLY, CDR2 FYNNEI. V was trimmed by 4 bases and J by 1 base, leaving 8 bases between them. The CDR3 runs to 14 residues. CDR3 nucleotides: TGTGCCAGCAGTGCTGGGACCAGCAATCAGCCCCAGCATTTT. Encoded protein: CASSAGTSNQPQHF.

This clone appeared a few times. The chain combines TRBV11-2 with TRBJ2-7; D remains unclear. Germline CDR1 is SGHAT and CDR2 is FQNNGV. This CDR3 spans 14 amino acids. V was clipped by 0 bases and J by 2 bases, with 8 bases between them. CDR3 in amino acids: CASSLEIGTYEQYF. In DNA form, the CDR3 reads TGTGCCAGCAGCTTAGAAATTGGTACCTACGAGCAGTACTTC.

The CDR3 protein is CASSIGLAGATDTQYF. CDR3 coding DNA: TGTGCCAGCAGCATCGGACTAGCGGGAGCAACAGATACGCAGTATTTT. The chain uses TRBV5-4 and TRBJ2-3; 13 bases line up with TRBD2. Germline CDR1 SGHNT, CDR2 YYREEE (reference sequence). V trimming: 4 bases; J trimming: 3 bases; junction bases outside the gene matches: 5. This CDR3 contains 16 residues.

The chain links TRBV7-3 to TRBJ2-2, with 7 nucleotides matching TRBD1. The CDR3 length is 16 residues. Trimming removed 6 bases from V and 7 bases from J; junction bases left unmatched: 14. The germline CDR1 and CDR2 sequences are SGHTA and FQGTGA. The CDR3 DNA sequence: TGTGCCAGCAGTAGTAAGACAGGGTCTAGGCACGGGGAGCTGTTTTTT. It is translated as CASSSKTGSRHGELFF.

There are many counts of this clone. Different DNA sequences within this sample yield the same CDR3. The rearrangement links TRBV5-1 to TRBJ1-1, with no clear D. From germline, CDR1 is SGHRS and CDR2 YFSETQ. Trimming removed 3 bases at V and 1 base at J, with 10 bases between. The CDR3 is made up of 14 amino acids. The CDR3 loop reads CASSSSTGNTEAFF. Written as DNA, the CDR3 is TGCGCCAGCAGCTCCTCGACTGGGAACACTGAAGCTTTCTTT.

The rearrangement uses TRBV7-2 and TRBJ2-3; D is uncertain. The V gene's germline CDR1 is SGHTA and CDR2 FQGNSA. Deletions cut 1 base from V and 4 bases from J, with 12 bases between. The CDR3 loop spans 15 amino acids. CDR3 amino acids: CASSLVPQRADTQYF. The CDR3 DNA reads TGTGCCAGCAGCTTAGTTCCGCAACGAGCAGATACGCAGTATTTT.

The gene calls are TRBV11-2 and TRBJ2-5; no reliable D call. The CDR3 extends over 14 amino acids. V shed 5 bases and J shed 4 bases, with 14 bases lying between them. Looked up from germline, CDR1 is SGHAT and CDR2 is FQNNGV. CDR3 DNA: TGTGCCAGCAGCCGCGCCGGGCCGGGAGAGACCCAGTACTTC. Its translation is CASSRAGPGETQYF. The entire variable domain, with the rest obtained from reference TRBV11-2 and TRBJ2-5, is as follows: EAGVAQSPRYKIIEKRQSVAFWCNPISGHATLYWYQQILGQGPKLLIQFQNNGVVDDSQLPKDRFSAERLKGVDSTLKIQPAKLEDSAVYLCASSRAGPGETQYFGPGTRLLVL.

For this clone: Given a much more abundant clone one base away, this may be a read error. This rearrangement joins TRBV7-8 to TRBJ1-1, with TRBD1 as a possible D gene (6 bases). Between the trimmed V and J ends, which lost 3 bases and 4 bases, there was a span of 12 bases. This CDR3 comprises 14 residues. Germline lookup yields CDR1 SGHVS and CDR2 FQNEAQ. The CDR3 protein is CASSFGQGTTEAFF. For the CDR3, the DNA is TGTGCCAGCAGCTTCGGGCAGGGGACCACTGAAGCTTTCTTT.

The V and J genes are TRBV7-6 and TRBJ2-7, with TRBD1 matching over 9 bases. The CDR3 runs to 15 residues. The trim removed 5 bases at V and 7 bases at J, leaving 12 bases unmatched. Germline loops: CDR1 SGHVS, CDR2 FNYEAQ. CDR3 DNA sequence: TGTGCCAGCAGCCCCCAGTGGGGACAGGGTGGGGAGCAGTACTTC. The encoded protein is CASSPQWGQGGEQYF.

This chain connects TRBV7-9 to TRBJ1-1, with D perhaps matching TRBD1 (6 bases). With 5 bases removed from V and 1 base from J, the gap between germline ends came to 23 bases. Looked up from germline, CDR1 is SEHNR and CDR2 is FQNEAQ (reference sequence). The CDR3 loop spans 18 amino acids. For the CDR3, the DNA is TGTGCCAGCAGCCCACTAGGGGCGGGGACATTGAAGAACACTGAAGCTTTCTTT. Amino acids: CASSPLGAGTLKNTEAFF. The full variable domain, its missing parts supplied by reference TRBV7-9 and TRBJ1-1, is DTGVSQNPRHKITKRGQNVTFRCDPISEHNRLYWYRQTLGQGPEFLTYFQNEAQLEKSRLLSDRFSAERPKGSFSTLEIQRTEQGDSAMYLCASSPLGAGTLKNTEAFFGQGTRLTVV.

The chain joins TRBV6-6 to TRBJ1-2, with D uncertain. This CDR3 comprises 15 residues. Germline V gene lookup returns CDR1 MNHNY and CDR2 SVGAGI (reference sequence). V shed 6 bases and J shed 4 bases, with 18 bases lying between them. The CDR3 nucleotides read TGTGCCAGCAGCCGCGACATGGGTCCGCCCTATGGCTACACCTTC. It specifies CASSRDMGPPYGYTF.

This clone was detected once. CDR3 nucleotides: TGTGCCAGCAGTTTACTTCGGTCTGCTAGGGGCGGCTACACCTTC. Its translation is CASSLLRSARGGYTF. The rearrangement links TRBV28 to TRBJ1-2; the D gene is possibly TRBD1 (5 bases). The CDR3 covers 15 residues. V gave up 2 bases and J gave up 8 bases, with 18 bases separating them. Germline CDR1 is MDHEN and CDR2 is SYDVKM.

This clone appeared a few times. The rearrangement uses TRBV5-6 and TRBJ2-7; TRBD1 agrees at 7 bases. Germline V gene data show CDR1 as SGHDT and CDR2 as YYEEEE. CDR3 length equals 15 residues. Trimming took 1 base from V and 4 from J; bases not matched to a gene: 8. CDR3 nucleotide sequence: TGTGCCAGCAGCTTGTTGACAGGGTCCGTTTACGAGCAGTACTTC. The encoded protein is CASSLLTGSVYEQYF.

V is TRBV6-5 and J is TRBJ2-3; possibly TRBD1 for D (6 bases). The CDR3 contains 14 residues. V was clipped by 6 bases and J by 2 bases, with 12 bases between them. Per germline, CDR1 MNHEY and CDR2 SVGAGI. The CDR3 bases are TGTGCCAGCAGGGAACAGGGCAACACAGATACGCAGTATTTT. Protein product: CASREQGNTDTQYF.

The J gene is TRBJ2-1, the V gene TRBV6-1, with TRBD2 identical over 14 bases. CDR3 length equals 16 residues. Germline CDR1 is MNHNS and CDR2 is SASEGT. With 1 base clipped from V and 9 bases from J, the junction kept 5 bases outside the gene matches. The CDR3: CASSEEGLAGVREQFF. CDR3 sequence (DNA): TGTGCCAGCAGTGAAGAGGGACTAGCGGGAGTCCGTGAGCAGTTCTTC.

This clone was seen once. This chain uses TRBV18 with TRBJ2-2; tentatively, D is TRBD1 (6 bases). Germline CDR1 KGHSH, CDR2 LQKENI. The germline V and J ends were trimmed by 6 bases and 3 bases, with 14 bases remaining between them. The CDR3 has 15 residues. CDR3 amino acids: CASSTGQWDTGELFF. The CDR3 bases are TGTGCCAGCTCCACGGGACAATGGGACACCGGGGAGCTGTTTTTT.

The genes are TRBV7-2 and TRBJ2-5, with D perhaps matching TRBD2 (5 bases). The germline CDR1 and CDR2 sequences are SGHTA and FQGNSA. The CDR3 covers 14 residues. The V end lost 4 bases, the J end lost 5 bases, and 14 bases lay between the germline ends. CDR3 nucleotides: TGTGCCAGCAGCTCCAAGAGGACGGGGGAGACCCAGTACTTC. Residues: CASSSKRTGETQYF.

The chain recombines TRBV28 with TRBJ2-3; D perhaps matches TRBD2 (6 bases). Germline CDR1 reads MDHEN; CDR2 reads SYDVKM. V was clipped by 3 bases and J by 1 base, with 14 bases between them. This CDR3 is 16 amino acids long. CDR3 loop: CASSFTWDLRTDTQYF. In nucleotides, the CDR3 is TGTGCCAGCAGTTTTACCTGGGACTTACGCACAGATACGCAGTATTTT.

The rearrangement joins TRBV29-1 to TRBJ1-1; 7 bases agree with TRBD1. The ends lost 6 bases at V and 5 bases at J; junction bases unmatched: 9. This CDR3 is built from 13 residues. CDR1 is SQVTM, CDR2 ANQGSEA, per germline. CDR3 sequence: CSVRGGSSTEAFF. Here the CDR3 DNA reads TGCAGCGTCCGAGGGGGCTCATCTACTGAAGCTTTCTTT.

The rearrangement uses TRBV18 and TRBJ2-3; weak D call: TRBD1 (6 bases). V was pared by 0 bases and J by 8 bases, with 15 bases between. Germline CDR1 reads KGHSH; CDR2 reads LQKENI. This CDR3 contains 15 residues. CDR3 sequence reads: CASSPPSRQDSTQYF. DNA of the CDR3: TGTGCCAGCTCACCACCGAGTCGCCAGGACAGTACGCAGTATTTT.